Below are 24 T cell receptor beta chains sequenced from a single sample in a study of regulatory T cells in long-lasting Graves disease. Time point in this sample: persistent/refractory GD, antithyroid drugs over 5 years with positive TRAb. Following extraction of RNA from PBMCs, that RNA was used to make the TCR library. For TCR beta, libraries came from iRepertoire HTBI primers and Arm-PCR of CDR3 regions. TCRdb reprocessed the multiplex PCR reads with MiXCR, giving one entry per CDR3 protein. The data contain roughly 500,000 distinct CDR3 sequences, less than 25% of them singletons. The sample consisted of peripheral blood mononuclear cells (PBMCs), taken when the disease was refractory, from a patient treated with antithyroid drugs. The receptors here all came from a female donor with Graves disease.

This clonotype was observed at least ten times. The rearrangement links TRBV6-9 to TRBJ1-5; unclear D gene. This CDR3 has 13 residues. The V end lost 3 bases, the J end lost 5 bases, and 8 bases lay between the germline ends. Germline values: CDR1 MNHGY, CDR2 SVAAGI. The CDR3 DNA reads as TGTGCCAGCAGTTACGGGGAGTATCAGCCCCAGCATTTT. Protein product: CASSYGEYQPQHF.

This clonotype has ten or more counts. J is TRBJ2-7 and V is TRBV9, with 11 bases aligning to TRBD2. Germline V gene lookup returns CDR1 SGDLS and CDR2 YYNGEE. The ends lost 0 bases at V and 4 bases at J; junction bases unmatched: 6. This CDR3 spans 16 amino acids. CDR3 sequence (DNA): TGTGCCAGCAGCGTAGAACATACTAGCGGGAGATACGAGCAGTACTTC. This encodes CASSVEHTSGRYEQYF. The whole variable domain, filled in from reference TRBV9 and TRBJ2-7, reads DSGVTQTPKHLITATGQRVTLRCSPRSGDLSVYWYQQSLDQGLQFLIQYYNGEERAKGNILERFSAQQFPDLHSELNLSSLELGDSALYFCASSVEHTSGRYEQYFGPGTRLTVT.

There are a few counts of this clonotype. The chain is built from TRBV27 and TRBJ2-5; the D is unclear. The ends were cut back, 5 bases at V and 5 bases at J, with 18 bases in the middle. The germline V gene has CDR1 MNHEY and CDR2 SMNVEV (reference sequence). This CDR3 spans 15 amino acids. The CDR3 sequence: CASSPIAAFQETQYF. The CDR3 DNA sequence: TGTGCCAGCAGTCCCATCGCAGCGTTCCAGGAGACCCAGTACTTC.

A remark on this clonotype: At one end the junction does not follow the germline gene, possibly because of a read error. The chain has TRBV9 and TRBJ2-7; no clear D. CDR1 SGDLS and CDR2 YYNGEE come from the germline V gene. CDR3 length equals 13 residues. The CDR3: CASSQRQDGEQYF. The CDR3 nucleotides are TGCGCCAGCAGCCAAAGGCAGGATGGGGAGCAGTACTTC.

The rearrangement uses TRBV27 and TRBJ2-5; D is perhaps TRBD1 (6 bases). The CDR3 totals 13 residues. The germline gives CDR1 MNHEY, CDR2 SMNVEV (reference sequence). V gave up 5 bases and J gave up 7 bases, with 14 bases separating them. DNA of the CDR3: TGTGCCAGCAGTCTCCCGGAAGGGGGGACCCAGTACTTC. Protein: CASSLPEGGTQYF.

The V call is TRBV29-1, the J call TRBJ2-2; 7 bases align to TRBD1. Germline V gene data show CDR1 as SQVTM and CDR2 as ANQGSEA. There are 13 residues in the CDR3. The ends lost 6 bases at V and 6 bases at J; junction bases unmatched: 7. CDR3 residues: CSVGVGGAGELFF. In DNA form, the CDR3 reads TGCAGCGTAGGAGTAGGGGGCGCCGGGGAGCTGTTTTTT.

This clonotype was seen many times. The chain links TRBV27 to TRBJ2-7; TRBD1 is a possible D gene (6 bases). V lost 5 bases, J lost 0 bases, and 14 bases lay in between. The CDR3 covers 15 residues. Germline V gene sequence: CDR1 MNHEY, CDR2 SMNVEV (reference sequence). The CDR3: CASSPLPDSSYEQYF. CDR3 DNA: TGTGCCAGCAGTCCCTTGCCGGACAGCTCCTACGAGCAGTACTTC.

The gene calls are TRBV6-5 and TRBJ1-5, with D possibly TRBD1 on 5 matching bases. Trimming shortened V by 2 bases and J by 0 bases, and 14 bases separated the two germline ends. CDR3 length equals 17 residues. Per germline, CDR1 MNHEY and CDR2 SVGAGI. CDR3: CASSYQGPGYSNQPQHF. Here the CDR3 DNA reads TGTGCCAGCAGTTACCAGGGTCCGGGGTATAGCAATCAGCCCCAGCATTTT.

This clonotype was counted ten times or more. The chain has TRBV28 and TRBJ2-7, with 15 bases identical to TRBD2. With 7 bases clipped from V and 2 bases from J, the junction kept 15 bases outside the gene matches. This CDR3 has 19 amino acids. Germline CDR1 is MDHEN and CDR2 is SYDVKM. The DNA of the CDR3 is TGTGCCAGCACGACCATACCCGGACTAGCGGGGGGGTTAACCTACGAGCAGTACTTC. It translates to CASTTIPGLAGGLTYEQYF.

This clonotype came up a few times. The rearrangement links TRBV28 to TRBJ1-2; TRBD1 is a possible D gene (6 bases). Between the trimmed V and J ends, which lost 7 bases and 6 bases, there was a span of 30 bases. The CDR3 consists of 18 residues. The germline V gene encodes CDR1 MDHEN and CDR2 SYDVKM. As DNA, the CDR3 is TGTGCCAGCACCATCTACGGGGGGCTTAGGGGCATCCATGATGGCTACACCTTC. The encoded protein is CASTIYGGLRGIHDGYTF.

This clonotype came up many times. V gene TRBV28 combines with J gene TRBJ2-5, with D perhaps TRBD2 (5 bases). CDR1 is MDHEN and CDR2 is SYDVKM in the germline V gene. The CDR3 contains 15 residues. V was trimmed by 5 bases and J by 4 bases, leaving 17 bases between them. CDR3 sequence (DNA): TGTGCCAGCAGTGTCACTTTGAGGGCCTTAGAGACCCAGTACTTC. Its protein is CASSVTLRALETQYF.

The sample holds a few counts of this clonotype. One end of the junction is discordant with germline, which a read error may explain. The CDR3 nucleotides are TGTACCAGCAGCGTAGCGGGAGGCACCTACAATGAGCAGTTCTTC. Its protein product is CTSSVAGGTYNEQFF. V is TRBV7-3 and J is TRBJ2-1, with 10 bases that match TRBD2. There are 15 residues in the CDR3. Germline values: CDR1 SGHTA, CDR2 FQGTGA.

This sequence joins TRBV20-1 and TRBJ1-1; D is uncertain. V gave up 0 bases and J gave up 1 base, with 9 bases separating them. This CDR3 region has 14 residues. Germline V gives CDR1 DFQATT, CDR2 SNEGSKA (reference sequence). The CDR3 loop is CSARDRVTNTEAFF. The CDR3 DNA reads TGCAGTGCTAGAGATCGGGTAACGAACACTGAAGCTTTCTTT.

In this sample, this clonotype turned up many times. The chain joins TRBV12-5 to TRBJ1-4; maybe TRBD1 (6 bases). V shed 6 bases and J shed 5 bases, with 34 bases lying between them. Germline V CDR1 and CDR2: LGHNT, FRNRAP. The CDR3 covers 21 residues. The CDR3 DNA is TGTGCTAGTGGGTTGCCCTCCAAAGGGACAATACACTCGACCCGGAATGAAAAACTGTTTTTT. This encodes CASGLPSKGTIHSTRNEKLFF.

This clonotype was recorded once. The J gene is TRBJ1-6, the V gene TRBV12-3 or TRBV12-4, with 11 bases aligning to TRBD1. V shed 8 bases, J shed 9 bases, and the junction held 6 bases outside the gene matches. The CDR3 sequence is 14 residues long. The chain's CDR3 is CASRGQGARSPLHF. CDR3 in DNA: TGTGCCAGCCGCGGACAGGGGGCGCGTTCACCCCTCCACTTT.

This clonotype was recorded many times. This chain uses TRBV24-1 with TRBJ2-5; D assignment may be TRBD1 or TRBD2 (5 bases each). The CDR3 sequence is 13 residues long. With 5 bases removed from V and 5 bases from J, the gap between germline ends came to 11 bases. The V gene's germline CDR1 is KGHDR and CDR2 SFDVKD. The CDR3, as DNA: TGTGCCACCAGTGGTCCGTGGGGGGAGACCCAGTACTTC. This sequence encodes CATSGPWGETQYF.

This chain joins TRBV28 and TRBJ2-7; D is ambiguous. Trimming removed 4 bases from V and 2 bases from J, with 18 bases in between. The CDR3 extends over 16 amino acids. Germline V gives CDR1 MDHEN, CDR2 SYDVKM. This chain's CDR3 is CASSYSNSENPYEQYF. The CDR3 bases are TGTGCCAGCAGTTACTCGAATTCCGAAAACCCCTACGAGCAGTACTTC. The variable domain in full, completed from reference TRBV28 and TRBJ2-7, reads DVKVTQSSRYLVKRTGEKVFLECVQDMDHENMFWYRQDPGLGLRLIYFSYDVKMKEKGDIPEGYSVSREKKERFSLILESASTNQTSMYLCASSYSNSENPYEQYFGPGTRLTVT.

This clonotype was picked up many times. The V gene is TRBV27, the J gene TRBJ2-5; 9 nucleotides agree with TRBD1. V gave up 9 bases and J gave up 5 bases; unmatched junction bases: 16. CDR1 MNHEY and CDR2 SMNVEV come from the germline V gene (reference sequence). CDR3 length equals 16 residues. The CDR3 protein is CARVLTGGPRRETQYF. The CDR3 DNA reads as TGTGCCAGGGTGTTAACAGGGGGCCCTCGTCGGGAGACCCAGTACTTC.

In its sample, this clonotype was seen a few times. The V and J genes are TRBV6-4 and TRBJ1-2, with 9 bases aligning to TRBD1. Germline CDR1 MRHNA, CDR2 SNTAGT. Unmatched junction bases numbered 6, after V lost 3 bases and J lost 10 bases. This CDR3 region has 13 residues. For the CDR3, the DNA is TGTGCCAGCAGTGAAGAGACAGGGGGATACTACACCTTC. It translates to CASSEETGGYYTF.

The sample holds many counts of this clonotype. The chain uses TRBV13 and TRBJ2-7; D ambiguous. Trimming cost V 8 bases and J 6 bases, with 17 bases left between them. The CDR3 has 13 residues. Germline CDR1 is PRHDT and CDR2 is FYEKMQ (reference sequence). The CDR3 DNA is TGTGCCAGCCTGCCATTATATTTGGTCGAGCAGTACTTC. Translating gives CASLPLYLVEQYF.

This clonotype was counted ten times or more. The chain links TRBV6-5 to TRBJ1-1; perhaps TRBD1 as D (5 bases). Trimming pared 0 bases from V and 12 bases from J, leaving 8 bases between. Germline values: CDR1 MNHEY, CDR2 SVGAGI. The CDR3 contains 11 residues. The CDR3 DNA reads TGTGCCAGCAGTTACTCCCGGGACTCTTTCTTT. It encodes CASSYSRDSFF.

This clonotype was picked up one time. Compared with germline, one end of the junction differs, possibly owing to a read error. V is TRBV20-1 and J is TRBJ2-7; TRBD2 is a possible D gene (6 bases). This CDR3 has 14 amino acids. Germline V lookup: CDR1 DFQATT, CDR2 SNEGSKA (reference sequence). For the CDR3, the DNA is TGCAGTGCCAGAGAATTCGGGAGTATTCTCGAGCAGTACTTC. Translation: CSAREFGSILEQYF.

The J gene is TRBJ2-2, the V gene TRBV13, with 7 bases matching TRBD2. The CDR3 covers 15 residues. The V gene end was trimmed by 5 bases and the J gene end by 6 bases; junction bases not matched to a gene: 9. Per the germline V gene, CDR1 is PRHDT and CDR2 is FYEKMQ (reference sequence). The CDR3 spells CASSEAGFGSGELFF. CDR3 DNA: TGTGCCAGCAGCGAAGCGGGGTTTGGGTCCGGGGAGCTGTTTTTT.

In this sample, this clonotype turned up many times. The genes are TRBV6-1 and TRBJ1-1, with 7 bases identical to TRBD1. The CDR3 length is 13 residues. V lost 4 bases, J lost 5 bases, and 4 bases stayed unmatched. Germline CDR1 reads MNHNS; CDR2 reads SASEGT. This CDR3 reads CASSAAGGTEAFF. The DNA for the CDR3 is TGTGCCAGCAGTGCGGCAGGGGGTACTGAAGCTTTCTTT.